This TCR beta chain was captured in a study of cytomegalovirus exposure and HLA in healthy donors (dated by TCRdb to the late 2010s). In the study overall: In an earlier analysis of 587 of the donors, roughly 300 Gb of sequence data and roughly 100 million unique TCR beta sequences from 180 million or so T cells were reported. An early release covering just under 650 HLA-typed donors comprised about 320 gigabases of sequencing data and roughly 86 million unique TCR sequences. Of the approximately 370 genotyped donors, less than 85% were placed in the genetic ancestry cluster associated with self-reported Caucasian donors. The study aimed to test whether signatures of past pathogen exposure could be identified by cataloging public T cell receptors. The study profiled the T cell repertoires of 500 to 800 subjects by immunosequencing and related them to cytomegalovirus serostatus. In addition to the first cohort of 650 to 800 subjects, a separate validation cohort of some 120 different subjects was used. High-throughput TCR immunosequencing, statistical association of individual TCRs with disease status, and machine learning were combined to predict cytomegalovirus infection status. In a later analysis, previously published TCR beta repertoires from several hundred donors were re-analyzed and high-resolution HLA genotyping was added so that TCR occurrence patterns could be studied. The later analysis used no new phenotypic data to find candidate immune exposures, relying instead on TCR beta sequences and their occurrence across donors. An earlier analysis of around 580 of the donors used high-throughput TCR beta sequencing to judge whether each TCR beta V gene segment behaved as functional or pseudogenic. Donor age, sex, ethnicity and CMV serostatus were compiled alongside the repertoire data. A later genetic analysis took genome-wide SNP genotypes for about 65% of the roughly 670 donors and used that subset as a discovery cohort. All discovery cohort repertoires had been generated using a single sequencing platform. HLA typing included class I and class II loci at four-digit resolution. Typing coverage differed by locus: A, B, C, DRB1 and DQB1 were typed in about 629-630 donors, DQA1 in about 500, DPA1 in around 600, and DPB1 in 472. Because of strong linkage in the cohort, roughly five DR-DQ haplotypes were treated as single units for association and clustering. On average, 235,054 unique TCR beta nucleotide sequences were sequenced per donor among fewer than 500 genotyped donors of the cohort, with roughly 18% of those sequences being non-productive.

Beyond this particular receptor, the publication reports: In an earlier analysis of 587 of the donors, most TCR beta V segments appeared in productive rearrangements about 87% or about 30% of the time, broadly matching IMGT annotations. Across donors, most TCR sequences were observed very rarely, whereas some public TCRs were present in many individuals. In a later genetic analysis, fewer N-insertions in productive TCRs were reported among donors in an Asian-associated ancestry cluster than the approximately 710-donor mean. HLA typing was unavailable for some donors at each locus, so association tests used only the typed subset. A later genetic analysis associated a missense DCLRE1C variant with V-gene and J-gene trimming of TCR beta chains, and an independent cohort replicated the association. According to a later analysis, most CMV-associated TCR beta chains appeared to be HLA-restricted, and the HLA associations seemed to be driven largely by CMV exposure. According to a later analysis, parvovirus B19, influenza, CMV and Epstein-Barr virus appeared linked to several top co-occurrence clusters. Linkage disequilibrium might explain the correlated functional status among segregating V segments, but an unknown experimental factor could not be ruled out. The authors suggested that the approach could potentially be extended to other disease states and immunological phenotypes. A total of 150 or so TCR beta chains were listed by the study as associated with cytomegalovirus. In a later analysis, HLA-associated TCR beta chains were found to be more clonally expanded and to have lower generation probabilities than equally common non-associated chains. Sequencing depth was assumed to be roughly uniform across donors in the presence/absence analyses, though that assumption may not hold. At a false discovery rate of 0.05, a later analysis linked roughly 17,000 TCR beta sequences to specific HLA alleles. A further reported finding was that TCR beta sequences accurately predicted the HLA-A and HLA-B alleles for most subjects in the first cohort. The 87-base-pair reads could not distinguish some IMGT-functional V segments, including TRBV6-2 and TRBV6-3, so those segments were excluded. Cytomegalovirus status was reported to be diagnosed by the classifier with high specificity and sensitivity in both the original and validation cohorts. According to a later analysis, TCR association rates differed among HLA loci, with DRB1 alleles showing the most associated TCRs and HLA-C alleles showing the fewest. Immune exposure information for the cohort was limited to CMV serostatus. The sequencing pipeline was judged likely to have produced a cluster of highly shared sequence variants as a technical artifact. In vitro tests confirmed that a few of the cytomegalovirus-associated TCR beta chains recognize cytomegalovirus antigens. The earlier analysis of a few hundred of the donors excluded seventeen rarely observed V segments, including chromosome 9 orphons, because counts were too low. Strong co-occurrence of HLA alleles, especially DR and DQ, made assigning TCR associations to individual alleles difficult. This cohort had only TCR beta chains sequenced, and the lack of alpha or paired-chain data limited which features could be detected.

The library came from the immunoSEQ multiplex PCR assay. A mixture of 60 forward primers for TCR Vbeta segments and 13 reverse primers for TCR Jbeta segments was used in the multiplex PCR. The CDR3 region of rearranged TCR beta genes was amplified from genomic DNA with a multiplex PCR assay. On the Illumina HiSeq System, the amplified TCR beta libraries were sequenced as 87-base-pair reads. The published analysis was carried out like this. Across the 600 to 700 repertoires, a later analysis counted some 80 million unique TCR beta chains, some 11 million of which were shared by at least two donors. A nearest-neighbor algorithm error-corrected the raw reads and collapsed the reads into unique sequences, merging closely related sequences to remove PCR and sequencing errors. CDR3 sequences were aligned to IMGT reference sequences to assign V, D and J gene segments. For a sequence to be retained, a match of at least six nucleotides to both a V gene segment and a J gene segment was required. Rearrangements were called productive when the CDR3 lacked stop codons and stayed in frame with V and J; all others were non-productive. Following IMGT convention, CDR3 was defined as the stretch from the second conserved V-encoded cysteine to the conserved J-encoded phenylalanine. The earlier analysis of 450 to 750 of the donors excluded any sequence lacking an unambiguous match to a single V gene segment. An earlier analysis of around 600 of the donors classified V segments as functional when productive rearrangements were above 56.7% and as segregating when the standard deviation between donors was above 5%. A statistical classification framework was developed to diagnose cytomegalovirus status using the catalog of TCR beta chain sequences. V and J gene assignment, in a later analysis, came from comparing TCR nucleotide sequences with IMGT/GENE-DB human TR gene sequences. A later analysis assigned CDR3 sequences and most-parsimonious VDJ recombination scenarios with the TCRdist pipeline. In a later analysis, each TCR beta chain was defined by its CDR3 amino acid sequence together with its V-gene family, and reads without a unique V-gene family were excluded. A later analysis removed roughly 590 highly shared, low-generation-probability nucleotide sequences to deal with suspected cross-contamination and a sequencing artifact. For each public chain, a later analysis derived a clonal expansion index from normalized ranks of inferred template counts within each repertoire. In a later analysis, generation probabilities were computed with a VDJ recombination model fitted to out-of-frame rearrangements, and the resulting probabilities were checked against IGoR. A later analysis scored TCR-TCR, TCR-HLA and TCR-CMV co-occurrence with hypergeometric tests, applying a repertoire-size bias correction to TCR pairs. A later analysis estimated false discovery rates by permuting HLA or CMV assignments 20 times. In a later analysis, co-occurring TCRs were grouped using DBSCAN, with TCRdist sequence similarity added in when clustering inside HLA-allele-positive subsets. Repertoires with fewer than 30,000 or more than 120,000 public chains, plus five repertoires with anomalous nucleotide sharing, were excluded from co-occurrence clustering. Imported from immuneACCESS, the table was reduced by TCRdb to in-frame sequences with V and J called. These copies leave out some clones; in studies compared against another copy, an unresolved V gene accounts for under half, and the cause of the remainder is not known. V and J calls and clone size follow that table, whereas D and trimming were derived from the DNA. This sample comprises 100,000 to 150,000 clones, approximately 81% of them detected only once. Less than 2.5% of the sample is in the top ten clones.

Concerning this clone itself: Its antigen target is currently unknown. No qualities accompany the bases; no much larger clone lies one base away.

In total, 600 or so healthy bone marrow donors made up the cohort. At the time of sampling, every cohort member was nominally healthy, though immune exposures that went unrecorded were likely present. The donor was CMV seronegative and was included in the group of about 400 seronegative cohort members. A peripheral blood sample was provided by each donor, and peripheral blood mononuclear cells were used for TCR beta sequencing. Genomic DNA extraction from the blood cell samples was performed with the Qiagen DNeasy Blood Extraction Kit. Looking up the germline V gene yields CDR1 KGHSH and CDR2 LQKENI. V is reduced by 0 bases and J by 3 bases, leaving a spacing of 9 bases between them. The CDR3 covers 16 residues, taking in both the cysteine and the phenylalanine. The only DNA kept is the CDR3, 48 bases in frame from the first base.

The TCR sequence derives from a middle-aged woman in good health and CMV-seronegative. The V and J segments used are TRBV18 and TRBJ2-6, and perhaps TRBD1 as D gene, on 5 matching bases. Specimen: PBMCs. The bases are TGTGCCAGCTCACCACCGCAGGGCGGTGGGGCCAACGTCCTGACTTTC. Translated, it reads CASSPPQGGGANVLTF. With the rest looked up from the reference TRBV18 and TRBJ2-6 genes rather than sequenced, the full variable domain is NAGVMQNPRHLVRRRGQEARLRCSPMKGHSHVYWYRQLPEEGLKFMVYLQKENIIDESGMPKERFSAEFPKEGPSILRIQQVVRGDSAAYFCASSPPQGGGANVLTFGAGSRLTVL.